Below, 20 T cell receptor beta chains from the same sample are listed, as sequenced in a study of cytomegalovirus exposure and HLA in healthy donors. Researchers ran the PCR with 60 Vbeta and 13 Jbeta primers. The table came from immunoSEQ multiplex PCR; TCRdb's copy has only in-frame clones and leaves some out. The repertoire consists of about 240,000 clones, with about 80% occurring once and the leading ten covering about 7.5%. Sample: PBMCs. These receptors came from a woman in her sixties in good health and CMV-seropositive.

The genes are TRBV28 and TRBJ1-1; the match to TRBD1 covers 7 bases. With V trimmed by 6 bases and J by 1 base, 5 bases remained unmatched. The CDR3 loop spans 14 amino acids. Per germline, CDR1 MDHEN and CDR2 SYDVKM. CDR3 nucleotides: TGTGCCAGCAGCGGCTCAGGGGGGAACACTGAAGCTTTCTTT. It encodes CASSGSGGNTEAFF.

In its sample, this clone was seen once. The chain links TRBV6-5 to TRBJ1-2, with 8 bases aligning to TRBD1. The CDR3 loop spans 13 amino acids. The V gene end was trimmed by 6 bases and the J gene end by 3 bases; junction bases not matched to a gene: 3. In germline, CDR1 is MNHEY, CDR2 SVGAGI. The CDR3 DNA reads TGTGCCAGCAGAAAGGACAGGGACTATGGCTACACCTTC. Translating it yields CASRKDRDYGYTF.

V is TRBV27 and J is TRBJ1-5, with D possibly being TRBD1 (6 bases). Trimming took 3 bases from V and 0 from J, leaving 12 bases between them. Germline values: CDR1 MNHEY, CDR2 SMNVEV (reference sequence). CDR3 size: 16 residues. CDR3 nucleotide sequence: TGTGCCAGCAGTTTGGGAGACAGGTATAGCAATCAGCCCCAGCATTTT. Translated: CASSLGDRYSNQPQHF.

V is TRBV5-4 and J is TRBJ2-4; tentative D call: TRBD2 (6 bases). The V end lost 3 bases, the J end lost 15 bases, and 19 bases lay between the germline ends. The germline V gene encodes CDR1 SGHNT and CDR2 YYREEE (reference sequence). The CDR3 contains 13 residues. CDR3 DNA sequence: TGTGCCAGCAGCTCGCCTAGGGACTCCGTGTCGTACTTC. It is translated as CASSSPRDSVSYF. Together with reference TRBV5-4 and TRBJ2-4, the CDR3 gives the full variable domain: ETGVTQSPTHLIKTRGQQVTLRCSSQSGHNTVSWYQQALGQGPQFIFQYYREEENGRGNFPPRFSGLQFPNYSSELNVNALELDDSALYLCASSSPRDSVSYFGAGTRLSVL.

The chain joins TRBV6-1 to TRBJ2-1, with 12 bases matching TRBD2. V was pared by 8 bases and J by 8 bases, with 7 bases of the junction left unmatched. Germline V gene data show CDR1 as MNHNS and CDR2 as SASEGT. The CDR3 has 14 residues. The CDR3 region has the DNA TGTGCCAGCGGAACTAGCGGGAGGAAGGATGAGCAGTTCTTC. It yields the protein CASGTSGRKDEQFF.

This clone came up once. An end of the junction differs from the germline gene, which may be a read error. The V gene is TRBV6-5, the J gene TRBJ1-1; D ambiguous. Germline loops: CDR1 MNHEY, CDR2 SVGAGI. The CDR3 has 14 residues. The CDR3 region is CANSYRVMNTEAFF. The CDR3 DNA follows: TGTGCCAACAGTTACAGAGTAATGAACACTGAAGCTTTCTTT.

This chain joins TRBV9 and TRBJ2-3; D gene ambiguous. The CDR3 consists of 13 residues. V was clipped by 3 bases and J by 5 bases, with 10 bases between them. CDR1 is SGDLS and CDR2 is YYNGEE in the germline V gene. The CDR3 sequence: CASSGRSEDTQYF. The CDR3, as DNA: TGTGCCAGCAGCGGTCGGAGTGAAGATACGCAGTATTTT.

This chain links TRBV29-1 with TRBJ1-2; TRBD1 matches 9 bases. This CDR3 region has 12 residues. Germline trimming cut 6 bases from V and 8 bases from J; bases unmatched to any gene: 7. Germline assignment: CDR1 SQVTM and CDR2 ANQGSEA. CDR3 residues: CSVGDREDGYTF. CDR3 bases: TGCAGCGTCGGGGACAGGGAGGACGGCTACACCTTC.

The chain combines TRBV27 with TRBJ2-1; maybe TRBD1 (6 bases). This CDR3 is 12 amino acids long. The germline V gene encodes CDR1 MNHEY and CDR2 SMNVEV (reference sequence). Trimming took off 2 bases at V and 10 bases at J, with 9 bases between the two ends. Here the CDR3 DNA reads TGTGCCAGCAGTTTACAGGGGTGGGAGCAGTTCTTC. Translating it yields CASSLQGWEQFF.

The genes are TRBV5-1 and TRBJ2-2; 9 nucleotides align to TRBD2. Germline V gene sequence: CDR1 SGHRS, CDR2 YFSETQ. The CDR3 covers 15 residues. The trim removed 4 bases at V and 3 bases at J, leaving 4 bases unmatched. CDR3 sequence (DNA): TGCGCCAGCAGCGCGGGACTAGCCGACACCGGGGAGCTGTTTTTT. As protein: CASSAGLADTGELFF.

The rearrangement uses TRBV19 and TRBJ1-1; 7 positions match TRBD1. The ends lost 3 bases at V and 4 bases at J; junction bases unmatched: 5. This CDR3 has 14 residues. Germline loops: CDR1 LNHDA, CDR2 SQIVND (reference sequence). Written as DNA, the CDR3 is TGTGCCAGTAGTATCACAGGGGTTAGCACTGAAGCTTTCTTT. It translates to CASSITGVSTEAFF.

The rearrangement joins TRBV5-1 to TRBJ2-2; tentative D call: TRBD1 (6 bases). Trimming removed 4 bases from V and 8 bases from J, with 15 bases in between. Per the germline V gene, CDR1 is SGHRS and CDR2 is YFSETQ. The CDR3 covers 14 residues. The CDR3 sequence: CASSRDNLGGELFF. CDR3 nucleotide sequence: TGCGCCAGCAGCCGGGACAACCTGGGAGGGGAGCTGTTTTTT.

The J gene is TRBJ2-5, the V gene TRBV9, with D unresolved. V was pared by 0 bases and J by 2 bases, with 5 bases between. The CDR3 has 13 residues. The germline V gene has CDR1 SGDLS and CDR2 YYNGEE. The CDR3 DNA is TGTGCCAGCAGCGTAGAAGAGCAAGAGACCCAGTACTTC. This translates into CASSVEEQETQYF.

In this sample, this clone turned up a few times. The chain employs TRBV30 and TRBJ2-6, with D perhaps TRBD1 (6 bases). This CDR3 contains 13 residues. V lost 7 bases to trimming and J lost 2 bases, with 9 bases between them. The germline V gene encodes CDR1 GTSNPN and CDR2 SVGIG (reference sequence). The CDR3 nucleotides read TGTGCCTTATACAGGGCTGGGGCCAACGTCCTGACTTTC. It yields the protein CALYRAGANVLTF.

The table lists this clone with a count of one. The CDR3 is CAWSTHGGQGNTEAFF. CDR3 sequence (DNA): TGTGCCTGGAGTACCCACGGGGGGCAGGGGAACACTGAAGCTTTCTTT. The rearrangement joins TRBV30 to TRBJ1-1; a possible D gene is TRBD1 (6 bases). Trimming left V 2 bases short and J 1 base short, with 17 bases between. The CDR3 extends over 16 amino acids. From germline, CDR1 is GTSNPN and CDR2 SVGIG (reference sequence).

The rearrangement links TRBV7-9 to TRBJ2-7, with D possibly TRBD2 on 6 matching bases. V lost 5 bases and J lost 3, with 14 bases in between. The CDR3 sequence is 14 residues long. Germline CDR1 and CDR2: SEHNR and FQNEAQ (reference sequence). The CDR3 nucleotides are TGTGCCAGCAGCCCTCGACTAGAGGGCTACGAGCAGTACTTC. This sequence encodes CASSPRLEGYEQYF.

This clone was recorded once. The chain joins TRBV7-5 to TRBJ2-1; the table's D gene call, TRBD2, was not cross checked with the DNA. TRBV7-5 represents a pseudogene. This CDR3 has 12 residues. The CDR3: CVRSLAVPGQFF. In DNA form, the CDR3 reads TGTGTCAGAAGCTTAGCGGTCCCGGGACAGTTCTTC.

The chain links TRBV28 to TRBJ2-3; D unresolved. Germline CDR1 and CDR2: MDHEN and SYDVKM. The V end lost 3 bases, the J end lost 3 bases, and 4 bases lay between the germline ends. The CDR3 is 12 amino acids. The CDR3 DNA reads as TGTGCCAGCAGTTTTAGAACAGATACGCAGTATTTT. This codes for CASSFRTDTQYF. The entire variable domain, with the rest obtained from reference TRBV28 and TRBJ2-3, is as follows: DVKVTQSSRYLVKRTGEKVFLECVQDMDHENMFWYRQDPGLGLRLIYFSYDVKMKEKGDIPEGYSVSREKKERFSLILESASTNQTSMYLCASSFRTDTQYFGPGTRLTVL.

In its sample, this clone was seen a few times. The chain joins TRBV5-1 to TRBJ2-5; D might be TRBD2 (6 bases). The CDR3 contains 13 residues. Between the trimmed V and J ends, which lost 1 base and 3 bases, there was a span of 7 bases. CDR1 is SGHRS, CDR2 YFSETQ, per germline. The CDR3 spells CASSLPGEETQYF. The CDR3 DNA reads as TGCGCCAGCAGCTTGCCGGGGGAAGAGACCCAGTACTTC.

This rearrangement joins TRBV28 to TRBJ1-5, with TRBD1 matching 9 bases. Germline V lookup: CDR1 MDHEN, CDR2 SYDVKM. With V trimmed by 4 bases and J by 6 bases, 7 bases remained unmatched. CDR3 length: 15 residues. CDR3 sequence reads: CASSSGQGSAQPQHF. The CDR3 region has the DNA TGTGCCAGCAGTTCAGGACAGGGGAGTGCTCAGCCCCAGCATTTT. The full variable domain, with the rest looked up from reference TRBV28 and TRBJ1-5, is DVKVTQSSRYLVKRTGEKVFLECVQDMDHENMFWYRQDPGLGLRLIYFSYDVKMKEKGDIPEGYSVSREKKERFSLILESASTNQTSMYLCASSSGQGSAQPQHFGDGTRLSIL.